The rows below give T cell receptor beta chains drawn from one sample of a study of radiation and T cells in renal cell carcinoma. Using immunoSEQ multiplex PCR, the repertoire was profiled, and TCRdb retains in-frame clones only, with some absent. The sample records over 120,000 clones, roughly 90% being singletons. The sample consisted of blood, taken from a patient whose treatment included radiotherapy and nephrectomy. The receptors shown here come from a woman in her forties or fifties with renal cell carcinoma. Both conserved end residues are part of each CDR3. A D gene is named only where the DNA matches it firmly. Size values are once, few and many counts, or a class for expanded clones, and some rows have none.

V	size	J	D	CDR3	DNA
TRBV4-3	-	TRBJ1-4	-	CASSQAGVGKLFF	TGCGCCAGCAGCCAAGCGGGGGTGGGGAAACTGTTTTTT
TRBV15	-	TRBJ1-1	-	CATSITGYTEAFF	TGTGCCACCAGCATTACAGGGTACACTGAAGCTTTCTTT
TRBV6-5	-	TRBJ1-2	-	CASSYSGAASYGYTF	TGTGCCAGCAGTTACTCGGGCGCCGCCTCCTATGGCTACACCTTC
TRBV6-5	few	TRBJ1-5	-	CASSDFGGAGQPQHF	TGTGCCAGCAGTGACTTCGGGGGGGCAGGTCAGCCCCAGCATTTT
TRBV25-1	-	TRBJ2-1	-	CASSVYGAGGDYNEQFF	TGTGCCAGCAGTGTTTATGGTGCGGGCGGCGACTACAATGAGCAGTTCTTC
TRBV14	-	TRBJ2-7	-	CASSQPGQRQQYF	TGTGCCAGCAGCCAACCTGGGCAGCGCCAGCAGTACTTC
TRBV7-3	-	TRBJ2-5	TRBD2	CASSQSSGGQTQYF	TGTGCCAGCAGTCAATCGAGCGGGGGTCAGACCCAGTACTTC
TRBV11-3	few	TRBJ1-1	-	CASSPSSTEVNTEAFF	TGTGCCAGCAGCCCTTCCTCGACAGAAGTGAACACTGAAGCTTTCTTT
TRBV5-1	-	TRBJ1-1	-	CASSLAEGTEAFF	TGCGCCAGCAGCTTGGCCGAAGGCACTGAAGCTTTCTTT
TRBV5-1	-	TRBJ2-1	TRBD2	CASMITSGASYNEQFF	TGCGCCAGCATGATTACGAGCGGGGCGTCCTACAATGAGCAGTTCTTC
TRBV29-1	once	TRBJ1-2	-	CSVGSGPGYTF	TGCAGCGTTGGGAGCGGACCTGGCTACACCTTC
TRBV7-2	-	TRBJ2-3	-	CASSPYADTQYF	TGTGCCAGCAGCCCTTATGCAGATACGCAGTATTTT
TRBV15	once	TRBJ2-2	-	CATSRDGITGELFF	TGTGCCACCAGCAGAGATGGGATCACCGGGGAGCTGTTTTTT
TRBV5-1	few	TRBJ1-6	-	CASSPSGVDSPLHF	TGCGCCAGCAGCCCTTCCGGGGTAGATTCACCCCTCCACTTT
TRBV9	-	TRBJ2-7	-	CASSQWGGTDPYEQYF	TGTGCCAGCAGCCAGTGGGGGGGGACAGACCCCTACGAGCAGTACTTC
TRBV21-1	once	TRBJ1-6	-	CASTVGQGELGNSPLHF	TGTGCCAGCACCGTGGGGCAGGGCGAGTTAGGGAATTCACCCCTCCACTTT
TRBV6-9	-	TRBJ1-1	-	CARGHSPTNTEAFF	TGTGCCAGGGGACATTCACCCACAAACACTGAAGCTTTCTTT
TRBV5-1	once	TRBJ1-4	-	CASPTWGPGKRYPTNEKLFF	TGCGCCAGCCCCACATGGGGGCCAGGGAAGAGGTATCCCACTAATGAAAAACTGTTTTTT
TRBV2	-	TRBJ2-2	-	CASSESGELFF	TGTGCCAGCAGTGAATCCGGGGAGCTGTTTTTT
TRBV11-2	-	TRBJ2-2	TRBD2	CASSGATGTSPTGELFF	TGTGCCAGCAGCGGTGCCACCGGGACTAGCCCCACCGGGGAGCTGTTTTTT
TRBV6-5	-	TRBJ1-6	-	CASSSNMDSPLHF	TGTGCCAGCAGTTCCAATATGGATTCACCCCTCCACTTT
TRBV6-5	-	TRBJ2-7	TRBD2	CASRVAGGPYEQYF	TGTGCCAGCAGAGTAGCGGGGGGGCCTTACGAGCAGTACTTC
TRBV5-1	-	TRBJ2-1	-	CASSVQLNNEQFF	TGCGCCAGCAGCGTACAGCTTAACAATGAGCAGTTCTTC
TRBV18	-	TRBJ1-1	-	CASSPGIYNTEAFF	TGTGCCAGCTCACCGGGTATATACAACACTGAAGCTTTCTTT
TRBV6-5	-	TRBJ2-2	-	CASSYVGGELFF	TGTGCCAGCAGTTATGTGGGCGGGGAGCTGTTTTTT
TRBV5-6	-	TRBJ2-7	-	CASSSQGGPYEQYF	TGTGCCAGCAGTTCCCAGGGAGGTCCCTACGAGCAGTACTTC
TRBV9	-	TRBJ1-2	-	CASSVDRGYGYTF	TGTGCCAGCAGCGTAGATAGGGGCTATGGCTACACCTTC
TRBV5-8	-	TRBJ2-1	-	CASSLWFSISPDEQFF	TGTGCCAGCAGCTTGTGGTTTTCGATAAGCCCCGATGAGCAGTTCTTC
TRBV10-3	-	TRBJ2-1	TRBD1	CAISPGGNEQFF	TGTGCCATCAGTCCAGGGGGTAATGAGCAGTTCTTC
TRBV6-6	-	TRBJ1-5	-	CASRTGPITGQPQHF	TGTGCCAGCAGAACCGGGCCGATAACGGGTCAGCCCCAGCATTTT
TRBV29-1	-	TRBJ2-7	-	CSVEPDGPPGYEQYF	TGCAGCGTTGAACCGGACGGGCCCCCGGGATACGAGCAGTACTTC
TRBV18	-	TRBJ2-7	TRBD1	CASSPGTVPYEQYF	TGTGCCAGCTCACCAGGGACAGTACCCTACGAGCAGTACTTC
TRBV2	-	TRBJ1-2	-	CASSELRGAYGYTF	TGTGCCAGCAGTGAACTACGGGGGGCTTATGGCTACACCTTC
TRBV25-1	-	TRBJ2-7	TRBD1	CASSPLSTGGRSYEQYF	TGTGCCAGCAGTCCCCTGTCGACAGGGGGACGATCCTACGAGCAGTACTTC
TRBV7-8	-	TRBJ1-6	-	CASSLGEMGWNSPLHF	TGTGCCAGCAGCTTAGGGGAGATGGGCTGGAATTCACCCCTCCACTTT
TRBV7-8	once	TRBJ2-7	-	CASSPRRTGSRYEQYF	TGTGCCAGCAGCCCGCGTCGCACAGGGTCTCGCTACGAGCAGTACTTC
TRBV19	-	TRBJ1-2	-	CTSSAPGRDYTF	TGTACCAGTAGTGCCCCTGGGAGAGACTACACCTTC
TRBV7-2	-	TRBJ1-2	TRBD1	CASSSGTGVSGYTF	TGTGCCAGCAGCTCAGGGACAGGGGTTAGTGGCTACACCTTC
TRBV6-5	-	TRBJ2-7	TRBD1	CASSYSRGRGEQYF	TGTGCCAGCAGTTACTCCAGGGGGCGGGGTGAGCAGTACTTC
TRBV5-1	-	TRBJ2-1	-	CASSFLTDPYNEQFF	TGCGCCAGCAGCTTCCTAACGGACCCCTACAATGAGCAGTTCTTC
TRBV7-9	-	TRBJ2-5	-	CASSSRPGLSRETQYF	TGTGCCAGCAGTTCAAGACCGGGACTTAGCAGGGAGACCCAGTACTTC
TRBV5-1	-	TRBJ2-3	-	CASSRLGRGSTDTQYF	TGCGCCAGCAGCCGCCTGGGACGGGGGTCCACAGATACGCAGTATTTT
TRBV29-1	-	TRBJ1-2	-	CSVLYIEGSLHGYTF	TGCAGCGTTCTTTACATAGAGGGGTCTCTCCATGGCTACACCTTC
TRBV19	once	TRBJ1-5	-	CASSIAVNSNQPQHF	TGTGCCAGTAGTATAGCAGTAAATAGCAATCAGCCCCAGCATTTT